The present TCR beta chain was sequenced within a study of spatial heterogeneity in lung cancer. Trimming left V 7 bases short and J 6 bases short, with 17 bases between. CDR1 is DFQATT, CDR2 SNEGSKA, per germline (reference sequence). The CDR3 extends over 13 amino acids. This clonotype was recorded at least ten times. Time point reported: sample taken at primary tumor resection. Sequencing covered unsorted whole RNA taken from tumor, nontumor lung or frozen PBMC. MiXCR, applied by TCRdb to the 5' RACE reads, yields one record per CDR3 protein. This sample carries 24,000 or so distinct CDR3 sequences, roughly 7% of them seen once, and the ten largest clones take more than 13%.

The origin of this receptor is a male donor with early-stage non-small cell lung cancer. The source was PBMCs, collected at surgery. The rearrangement links TRBV20-1 to TRBJ2-3, with D possibly being TRBD1 (6 bases). This chain's CDR3 is CSGIGGNIDTQYF. CDR3 nucleotides: TGCAGTGGAATAGGGGGTAATATCGATACGCAGTATTTT.